Shown below are 31 T cell receptor beta chains from a single sample sequenced in a study of blood T cell repertoires in COVID-19. The method was immunoSEQ multiplex PCR; TCRdb's version includes in-frame clones alone and lacks a portion of them. The table shows 330,000 or so clones, with 87% occurring only once. Sequencing input: peripheral blood. The receptors stem from a man aged 25 to 40 with COVID-19, enrolled during active disease.

The genes are TRBV19 and TRBJ1-1; 7 bases map to TRBD1. The CDR3 spans 15 residues. With V trimmed by 7 bases and J by 0 bases, 8 bases remained unmatched. Germline V lookup: CDR1 LNHDA, CDR2 SQIVND (reference sequence). The CDR3 sequence: CASNALGQLNTEAFF. The CDR3 DNA is TGTGCCAGTAACGCATTGGGACAGCTGAACACTGAAGCTTTCTTT.

The genes are TRBV5-1 and TRBJ2-3; TRBD1 matches at 7 bases. There are 15 residues in the CDR3. Per germline, CDR1 SGHRS and CDR2 YFSETQ. After removal of 1 base from V and 3 bases from J, the junction contained 5 bases not matched to a gene. CDR3 sequence reads: CASSLKGAETDTQYF. CDR3 bases: TGCGCCAGCAGCTTGAAGGGGGCCGAAACAGATACGCAGTATTTT.

The chain is built from TRBV6-2 or TRBV6-3 and TRBJ1-5; TRBD1 matches at 9 bases. CDR1 and CDR2 from the germline V gene are MNHEY and SVGEGT. The CDR3 is made up of 17 amino acids. The J segment lost 1 base and the V segment lost 6 bases, leaving 10 bases of the junction unmatched. This CDR3 reads CASSPGQGRSSNQPQHF. For the CDR3, the DNA is TGTGCCAGCAGCCCTGGACAGGGGAGGTCGAGCAATCAGCCCCAGCATTTT.

The V call is TRBV7-3, the J call TRBJ2-5, with a weak D call TRBD2 (5 bases). With 5 bases removed from V and 3 bases from J, the gap between germline ends came to 19 bases. The length of the CDR3 is 16 residues. Germline CDR1 and CDR2: SGHTA and FQGTGA. As DNA, the CDR3 is TGTGCCAGCAGCCGCGTCGGACTTGGAGGAAAAGAGACCCAGTACTTC. Its translation is CASSRVGLGGKETQYF.

The chain links TRBV11-2 to TRBJ2-5; 7 bases align to TRBD1. In germline, CDR1 is SGHAT, CDR2 FQNNGV. Trimming cost V 4 bases and J 3 bases; bases outside gene matches: 8. The CDR3 runs to 15 residues. CDR3 protein: CASSSRPTGEETQYF. The CDR3 coding sequence is TGTGCCAGCAGCTCTCGACCAACAGGGGAAGAGACCCAGTACTTC.

This chain uses TRBV27 with TRBJ1-1; tentatively, D is TRBD1 (5 bases). The germline gives CDR1 MNHEY, CDR2 SMNVEV (reference sequence). The CDR3 loop spans 14 amino acids. The V gene lost 3 bases and the J gene lost 0 bases, with 8 bases spanning the gap. The CDR3: CASSFSDMNTEAFF. For the CDR3, the DNA is TGTGCCAGCAGTTTTTCGGACATGAACACTGAAGCTTTCTTT.

The chain uses TRBV28 and TRBJ2-7; TRBD2 matches at 7 bases. The CDR3 spans 13 residues. The V gene's germline CDR1 is MDHEN and CDR2 SYDVKM. Trimming removed 7 bases from V and 6 bases from J; junction bases left unmatched: 9. As DNA, the CDR3 is TGTGCCAGCAAAGGCGGGAGTTCCACCGAGCAGTACTTC. Translation: CASKGGSSTEQYF.

This CDR3 reads CASRQPGQSYGYTF. The CDR3, as DNA: TGTGCCAGCAGGCAACCGGGACAGAGCTATGGCTACACCTTC. This chain uses TRBV6-5 with TRBJ1-2; 7 bases are shared with TRBD1. With 6 bases clipped from V and 4 bases from J, the junction kept 8 bases outside the gene matches. The CDR3 has 14 residues. CDR1 MNHEY and CDR2 SVGAGI come from the germline V gene.

Here the CDR3 reads CASSFSPGGPLDTQYF. CDR3 DNA: TGCGCCAGCAGCTTCAGCCCGGGAGGGCCGTTAGATACGCAGTATTTT. The chain uses TRBV5-1 and TRBJ2-3, with TRBD2 matching 8 bases. Germline V gene lookup returns CDR1 SGHRS and CDR2 YFSETQ. J lost 5 bases, V lost 2 bases, and 10 bases had no gene match. This CDR3 spans 16 amino acids.

The V and J genes are TRBV9 and TRBJ2-3, with TRBD2 matching over 7 bases. Per germline, CDR1 SGDLS and CDR2 YYNGEE. The CDR3 loop spans 15 amino acids. J lost 4 bases, V lost 3 bases, and 8 bases had no gene match. For the CDR3, the DNA is TGTGCCAGCAGCGGCCGACTAGCCTGGTCAGATACGCAGTATTTT. Protein product: CASSGRLAWSDTQYF.

The chain joins TRBV5-1 to TRBJ2-7; TRBD1 agrees at 9 bases. This CDR3 has 13 amino acids. The J segment lost 6 bases and the V segment lost 5 bases, leaving 6 bases of the junction unmatched. Germline-derived CDR1 and CDR2 are SGHRS and YFSETQ. CDR3 sequence reads: CASSMDRGGEQYF. CDR3 coding DNA: TGCGCCAGCAGTATGGACAGGGGTGGCGAGCAGTACTTC.

The rearrangement joins TRBV18 to TRBJ2-1; 8 nucleotides agree with TRBD2. Germline V lookup: CDR1 KGHSH, CDR2 LQKENI. The CDR3 spans 15 residues. V was clipped by 5 bases and J by 1 base; unmatched bases: 4. CDR3 coding DNA: TGTGCCAGCTCATCCGGACTAGCTTCCTACAATGAGCAGTTCTTC. This gives the protein CASSSGLASYNEQFF.

This clone was counted a single time. The chain carries TRBV5-1 and TRBJ2-3; TRBD2 agrees at 10 bases. V lost 0 bases, J lost 2 bases, and 9 bases stayed unmatched. Germline CDR1 is SGHRS and CDR2 is YFSETQ. The CDR3 runs to 18 residues. The chain's CDR3 is CASSLGSGGHAVTDTQYF. The CDR3 coding sequence is TGCGCCAGCAGCTTGGGTAGCGGGGGGCATGCCGTCACAGATACGCAGTATTTT.

This clone was counted once. The chain employs TRBV7-3 and TRBJ1-2; perhaps TRBD1 as D (5 bases). The CDR3 contains 15 residues. V gave up 6 bases and J gave up 0 bases, with 14 bases separating them. The V gene's germline CDR1 is SGHTA and CDR2 FQGTGA. The CDR3 DNA is TGTGCCAGCAGTGCGGAGGGGATCTCTAACTATGGCTACACCTTC. It specifies CASSAEGISNYGYTF.

CDR3 sequence (DNA): TGTGCCAGCAGCTTATTGAGGGGGTCGAACACCGGGGAGCTGTTTTTT. It codes for CASSLLRGSNTGELFF. This chain joins TRBV7-3 and TRBJ2-2, with D tentatively TRBD1 (6 bases). Trimming cost V 2 bases and J 0 bases, with 10 bases left between them. The CDR3 sequence is 16 residues long. CDR1 is SGHTA, CDR2 FQGTGA, per germline.

The genes are TRBV19 and TRBJ2-7, with D unclear. From germline, CDR1 is LNHDA and CDR2 SQIVND (reference sequence). CDR3 size: 14 residues. Trimming cost V 4 bases and J 0 bases, with 10 bases left between them. The CDR3 coding sequence is TGTGCCAGTAGTAGGGCACCACTCTCCTACGAGCAGTACTTC. It translates to CASSRAPLSYEQYF.

The chain is built from TRBV30 and TRBJ2-2; 8 positions match TRBD1. The CDR3 totals 13 residues. The germline CDR1 and CDR2 sequences are GTSNPN and SVGIG (reference sequence). The J segment lost 7 bases and the V segment lost 0 bases, leaving 1 base of the junction unmatched. The DNA of the CDR3 is TGTGCCTGGAGTGTACAGGGGGTCGGGGAGCTGTTTTTT. This gives the protein CAWSVQGVGELFF.

The CDR3: CASSQDFRGGYNEQFF. The CDR3 region has the DNA TGCGCCAGCAGCCAAGATTTCCGGGGGGGGTACAATGAGCAGTTCTTC. The chain recombines TRBV4-1 with TRBJ2-1; TRBD2 matches 8 bases. Trimming at V came to 0 bases and at J to 4 bases, leaving 5 bases not matched to a gene. The CDR3 has 16 residues. Germline lookup yields CDR1 MGHRA and CDR2 YSYEKL.

The chain employs TRBV11-3 and TRBJ2-1, with 10 bases identical to TRBD2. Trimming at V came to 0 bases and at J to 4 bases, leaving 6 bases not matched to a gene. CDR1 and CDR2 from the germline V gene are SGHNT and YENEEA. This CDR3 comprises 17 residues. In DNA form, the CDR3 reads TGTGCCAGCAGCTTAGATAGCCTAGCGGGGGCTTACAATGAGCAGTTCTTC. This codes for CASSLDSLAGAYNEQFF.

This clone was recorded only once. The chain carries TRBV7-9 and TRBJ2-7; D is perhaps TRBD1 (8 bases). CDR3 length: 14 amino acids. The V and J ends lost 5 bases and 7 bases respectively, with 18 bases between them. CDR1 is SEHNR and CDR2 is FQNEAQ in the germline V gene (reference sequence). The CDR3 DNA sequence: TGTGCCAGCAGCGTCAAACAGGGGGGGTTGGAGCAGTACTTC. Translating it yields CASSVKQGGLEQYF.

This chain links TRBV24-1 with TRBJ2-2, with 8 bases lining up with TRBD2. The J segment lost 3 bases and the V segment lost 4 bases, leaving 12 bases of the junction unmatched. The CDR3 loop spans 18 amino acids. From germline, CDR1 is KGHDR and CDR2 SFDVKD. The CDR3 loop is CATSDETGTRIYTGELFF. CDR3 DNA sequence: TGTGCCACCAGTGACGAAACCGGGACTAGAATATACACCGGGGAGCTGTTTTTT.

There are a few counts of this clone. The chain joins TRBV30 to TRBJ1-2; D possibly corresponds to TRBD1 (5 bases). V shed 4 bases and J shed 3 bases, with 15 bases lying between them. The CDR3 is 14 residues long. Germline lookup yields CDR1 GTSNPN and CDR2 SVGIG (reference sequence). The CDR3 loop is CAWNKMGRYYGYTF. The CDR3 bases are TGTGCCTGGAATAAAATGGGGCGGTACTATGGCTACACCTTC.

The chain has TRBV6-6 and TRBJ1-1; possibly TRBD1 for D (5 bases). The V end was cut by 4 bases, the J end by 3 bases, with 15 bases between. This CDR3 has 15 residues. Germline CDR1 reads MNHNY; CDR2 reads SVGAGI (reference sequence). Written as DNA, the CDR3 is TGTGCCAGCAGTTCCCACCAGGGAGGGTACACTGAAGCTTTCTTT. It encodes CASSSHQGGYTEAFF.

The chain couples TRBV5-1 to TRBJ2-1; tentatively, D is TRBD1 (6 bases). Trimming pared 1 base from V and 3 bases from J, leaving 17 bases between. From germline, CDR1 is SGHRS and CDR2 YFSETQ. The CDR3 extends over 17 amino acids. The CDR3 coding sequence is TGCGCCAGCAGCTTGACCCAGGGGACCCGATACTACAATGAGCAGTTCTTC. This codes for CASSLTQGTRYYNEQFF.

The chain links TRBV5-1 to TRBJ2-1; TRBD2 matches at 8 bases. The V gene's germline CDR1 is SGHRS and CDR2 YFSETQ. CDR3 length: 15 residues. V gave up 3 bases and J gave up 3 bases; unmatched junction bases: 5. CDR3 nucleotide sequence: TGCGCCAGCAGCTCCGGGGGGGCCCTCTACAATGAGCAGTTCTTC. This codes for CASSSGGALYNEQFF.

CDR3 protein: CASSETENLSGSRALHF. DNA of the CDR3: TGTGCCAGCAGTGAAACCGAAAACCTCTCCGGGTCCAGGGCCCTCCACTTT. J is TRBJ1-6 and V is TRBV6-1, with D possibly TRBD1 on 5 matching bases. The germline CDR1 and CDR2 sequences are MNHNS and SASEGT. The V end was cut by 2 bases, the J end by 14 bases, with 25 bases between. This CDR3 contains 17 residues.

V usage is TRBV3-1 (or the pseudogene TRBV3-2) and J usage is TRBJ2-3; TRBD2 is a possible D gene (6 bases). Germline V CDR1 and CDR2: LGHDT, YNNKEL (reference sequence). V lost 0 bases to trimming and J lost 4 bases, with 11 bases between them. This CDR3 contains 15 residues. Written as DNA, the CDR3 is TGTGCCAGCAGCCAAGACCCGGGGGAGGCAGATACGCAGTATTTT. Protein product: CASSQDPGEADTQYF.

The CDR3 sequence: CASSPRGTSNREQFF. The CDR3 region has the DNA TGTGCCAGCTCACCAAGGGGGACTAGCAACCGGGAGCAGTTCTTC. This chain joins TRBV18 and TRBJ2-1; the match to TRBD2 covers 9 bases. Germline V lookup: CDR1 KGHSH, CDR2 LQKENI. V was pared by 2 bases and J by 10 bases, with 9 bases of the junction left unmatched. The CDR3 is 15 amino acids.

The genes are TRBV5-4 and TRBJ2-1; 7 nucleotides agree with TRBD1. The ends lost 4 bases at V and 1 base at J; junction bases unmatched: 5. Germline CDR1 and CDR2: SGHNT and YYREEE (reference sequence). The CDR3 has 15 residues. In DNA, the CDR3 is TGTGCCAGCAGCAAAGACAGGGTGTCCTACAATGAGCAGTTCTTC. Translated: CASSKDRVSYNEQFF.

This chain joins TRBV9 and TRBJ1-1; TRBD1 might be the D (6 bases). Trimming cost V 4 bases and J 4 bases, with 14 bases left between them. The CDR3 sequence is 14 residues long. CDR1 is SGDLS and CDR2 is YYNGEE in the germline V gene. CDR3 in amino acids: CASSMIQGSTEAFF. CDR3 coding DNA: TGTGCCAGCAGCATGATACAGGGTTCCACTGAAGCTTTCTTT.

In this sample, this clone turned up a few times. The rearrangement links TRBV11-2 to TRBJ2-7; the D gene is possibly TRBD1 (5 bases). Germline loops: CDR1 SGHAT, CDR2 FQNNGV. Trimming left V 2 bases short and J 0 bases short, with 17 bases between. The CDR3 loop spans 17 amino acids. In DNA form, the CDR3 reads TGTGCCAGCAGCTTATTCTCTGGGGCAGGTAGCTCCTACGAGCAGTACTTC. This translates into CASSLFSGAGSSYEQYF.